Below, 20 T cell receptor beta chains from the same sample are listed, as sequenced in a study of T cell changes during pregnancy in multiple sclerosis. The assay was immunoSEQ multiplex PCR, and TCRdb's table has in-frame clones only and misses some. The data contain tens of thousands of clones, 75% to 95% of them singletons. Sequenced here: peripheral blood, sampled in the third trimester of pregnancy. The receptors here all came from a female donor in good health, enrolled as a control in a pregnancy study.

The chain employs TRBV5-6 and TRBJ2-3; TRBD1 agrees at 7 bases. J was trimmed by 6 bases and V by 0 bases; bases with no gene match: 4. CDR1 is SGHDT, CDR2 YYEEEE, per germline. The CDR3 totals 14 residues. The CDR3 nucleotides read TGTGCCAGCAGCTTGGACAGGGGTCAGGATACGCAGTATTTT. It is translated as CASSLDRGQDTQYF.

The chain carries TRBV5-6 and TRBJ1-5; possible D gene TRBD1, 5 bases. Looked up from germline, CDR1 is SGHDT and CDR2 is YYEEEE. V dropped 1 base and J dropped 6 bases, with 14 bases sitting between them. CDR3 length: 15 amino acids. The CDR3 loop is CASSLSGYWGQPQHF. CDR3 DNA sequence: TGTGCCAGCAGCTTGTCAGGGTATTGGGGTCAGCCCCAGCATTTT.

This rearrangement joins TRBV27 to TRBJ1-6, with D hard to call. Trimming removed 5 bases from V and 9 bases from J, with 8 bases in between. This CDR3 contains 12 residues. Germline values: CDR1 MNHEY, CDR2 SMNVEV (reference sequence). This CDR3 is CASSAPGSPLHF. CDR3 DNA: TGTGCCAGCAGTGCACCGGGTTCACCCCTCCACTTT.

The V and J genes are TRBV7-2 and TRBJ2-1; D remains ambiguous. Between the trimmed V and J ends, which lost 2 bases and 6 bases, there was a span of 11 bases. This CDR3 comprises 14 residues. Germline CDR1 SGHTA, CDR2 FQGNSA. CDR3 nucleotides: TGTGCCAGCAGCTTATCTATTCCGGGCAATGAGCAGTTCTTC. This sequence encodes CASSLSIPGNEQFF. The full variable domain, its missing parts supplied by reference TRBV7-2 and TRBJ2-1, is GAGVSQSPSNKVTEKGKDVELRCDPISGHTALYWYRQSLGQGLEFLIYFQGNSAPDKSGLPSDRFSAERTGGSVSTLTIQRTQQEDSAVYLCASSLSIPGNEQFFGPGTRLTVL.

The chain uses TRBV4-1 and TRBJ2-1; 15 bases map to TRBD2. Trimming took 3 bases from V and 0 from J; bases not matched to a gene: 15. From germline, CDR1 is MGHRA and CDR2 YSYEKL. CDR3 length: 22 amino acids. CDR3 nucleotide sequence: TGCGCCAGCAGCCACCCCCCACCCGGGACTAGCGGGGGGCCGAGCTCCTACAATGAGCAGTTCTTC. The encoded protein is CASSHPPPGTSGGPSSYNEQFF.

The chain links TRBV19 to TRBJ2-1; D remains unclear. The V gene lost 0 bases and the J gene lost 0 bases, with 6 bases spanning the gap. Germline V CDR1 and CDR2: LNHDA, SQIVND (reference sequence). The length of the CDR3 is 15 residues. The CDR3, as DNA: TGTGCCAGTAGTATAGACAGAAGCTCCTACAATGAGCAGTTCTTC. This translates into CASSIDRSSYNEQFF. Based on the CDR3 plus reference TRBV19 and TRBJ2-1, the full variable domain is DGGITQSPKYLFRKEGQNVTLSCEQNLNHDAMYWYRQDPGQGLRLIYYSQIVNDFQKGDIAEGYSVSREKKESFPLTVTSAQKNPTAFYLCASSIDRSSYNEQFFGPGTRLTVL.

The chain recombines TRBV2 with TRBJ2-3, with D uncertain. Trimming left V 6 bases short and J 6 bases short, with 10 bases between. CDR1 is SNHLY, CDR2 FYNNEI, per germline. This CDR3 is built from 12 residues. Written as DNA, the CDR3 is TGTGCCAGCAGGCCGATCGGGGATACGCAGTATTTT. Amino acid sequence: CASRPIGDTQYF.

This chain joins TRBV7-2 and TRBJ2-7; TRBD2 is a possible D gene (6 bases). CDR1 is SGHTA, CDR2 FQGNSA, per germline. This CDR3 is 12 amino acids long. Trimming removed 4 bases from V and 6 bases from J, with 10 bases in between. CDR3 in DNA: TGTGCCAGCAGCTCGGCGGGATCCGAGCAGTACTTC. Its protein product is CASSSAGSEQYF.

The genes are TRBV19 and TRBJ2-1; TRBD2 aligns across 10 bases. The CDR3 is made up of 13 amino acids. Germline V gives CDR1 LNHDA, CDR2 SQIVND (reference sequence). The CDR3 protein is CGASGSLYNEQFF. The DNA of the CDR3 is TGTGGGGCTAGCGGGAGCCTTTACAATGAGCAGTTCTTC.

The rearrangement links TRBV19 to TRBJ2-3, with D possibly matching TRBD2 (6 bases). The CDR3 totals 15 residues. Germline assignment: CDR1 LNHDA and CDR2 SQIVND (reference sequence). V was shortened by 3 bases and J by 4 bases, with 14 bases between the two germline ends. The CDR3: CASSIWAGLADTQYF. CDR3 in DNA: TGTGCCAGTAGTATTTGGGCGGGATTGGCAGATACGCAGTATTTT.

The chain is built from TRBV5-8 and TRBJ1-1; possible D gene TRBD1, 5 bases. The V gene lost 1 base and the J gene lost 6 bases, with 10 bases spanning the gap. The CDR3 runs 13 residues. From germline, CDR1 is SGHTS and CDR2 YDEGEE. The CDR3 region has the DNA TGTGCCAGCAGCTTGCTCAGGGTCCCTGAAGCTTTCTTT. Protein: CASSLLRVPEAFF.

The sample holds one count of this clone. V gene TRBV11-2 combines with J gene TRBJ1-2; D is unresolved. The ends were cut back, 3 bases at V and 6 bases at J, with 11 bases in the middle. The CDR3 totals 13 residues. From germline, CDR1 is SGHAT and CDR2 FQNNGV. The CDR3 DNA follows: TGTGCCAGCAGCTTCTCGCTGGGCAATGGCTACACCTTC. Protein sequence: CASSFSLGNGYTF.

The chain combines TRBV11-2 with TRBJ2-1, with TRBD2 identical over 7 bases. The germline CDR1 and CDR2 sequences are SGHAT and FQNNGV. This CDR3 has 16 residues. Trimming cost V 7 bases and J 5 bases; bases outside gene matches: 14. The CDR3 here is CASNVVRGRANNEQFF. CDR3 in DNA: TGTGCCAGCAACGTGGTCCGGGGGAGGGCCAACAATGAGCAGTTCTTC.

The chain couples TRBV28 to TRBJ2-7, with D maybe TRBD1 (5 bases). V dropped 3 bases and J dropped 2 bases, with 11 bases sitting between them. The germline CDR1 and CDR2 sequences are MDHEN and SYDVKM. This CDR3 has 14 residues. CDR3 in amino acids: CASSLVQGAYEQYF. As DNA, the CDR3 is TGTGCCAGCAGTTTGGTCCAGGGCGCCTACGAGCAGTACTTC.

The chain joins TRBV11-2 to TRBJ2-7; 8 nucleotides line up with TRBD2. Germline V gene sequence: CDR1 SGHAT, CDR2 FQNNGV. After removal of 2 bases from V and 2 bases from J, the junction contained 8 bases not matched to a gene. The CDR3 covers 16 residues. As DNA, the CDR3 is TGTGCCAGCAGCTTATCAGCGGGGGAACTCCCCTACGAGCAGTACTTC. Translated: CASSLSAGELPYEQYF.

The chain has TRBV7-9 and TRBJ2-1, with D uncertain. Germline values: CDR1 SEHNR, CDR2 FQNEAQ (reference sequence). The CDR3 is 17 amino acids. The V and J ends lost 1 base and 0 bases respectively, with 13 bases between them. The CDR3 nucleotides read TGTGCCAGCAGCTTAGGTGCATCACTTAGCTCCTACAATGAGCAGTTCTTC. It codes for CASSLGASLSSYNEQFF.

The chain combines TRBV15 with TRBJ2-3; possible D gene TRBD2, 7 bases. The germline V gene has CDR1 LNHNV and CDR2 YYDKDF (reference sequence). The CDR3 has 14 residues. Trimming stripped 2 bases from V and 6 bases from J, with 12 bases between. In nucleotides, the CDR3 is TGTGCCACCAGCAGACGGGGGGCTGGGGATACGCAGTATTTT. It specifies CATSRRGAGDTQYF.

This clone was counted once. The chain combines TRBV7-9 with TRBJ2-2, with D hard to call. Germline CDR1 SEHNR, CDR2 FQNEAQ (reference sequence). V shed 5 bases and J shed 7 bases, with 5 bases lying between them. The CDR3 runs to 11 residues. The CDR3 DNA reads TGTGCCAGCAGCCTCTTCGGGGAGCTGTTTTTT. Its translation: CASSLFGELFF. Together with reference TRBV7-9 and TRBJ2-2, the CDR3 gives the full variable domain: DTGVSQNPRHKITKRGQNVTFRCDPISEHNRLYWYRQTLGQGPEFLTYFQNEAQLEKSRLLSDRFSAERPKGSFSTLEIQRTEQGDSAMYLCASSLFGELFFGEGSRLTVL.

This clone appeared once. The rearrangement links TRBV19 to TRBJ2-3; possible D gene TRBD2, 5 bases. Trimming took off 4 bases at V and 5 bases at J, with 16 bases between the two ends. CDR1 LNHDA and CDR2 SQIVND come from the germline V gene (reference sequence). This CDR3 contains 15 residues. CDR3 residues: CASSKSRDRVDTQYF. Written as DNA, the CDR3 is TGTGCCAGTAGTAAAAGCCGGGATAGGGTAGATACGCAGTATTTT.

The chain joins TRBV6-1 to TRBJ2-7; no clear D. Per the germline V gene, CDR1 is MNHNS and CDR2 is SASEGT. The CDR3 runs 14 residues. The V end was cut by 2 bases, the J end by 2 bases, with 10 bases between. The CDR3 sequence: CASSELLLTYEQYF. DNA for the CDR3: TGTGCCAGCAGTGAACTTTTACTGACCTACGAGCAGTACTTC.